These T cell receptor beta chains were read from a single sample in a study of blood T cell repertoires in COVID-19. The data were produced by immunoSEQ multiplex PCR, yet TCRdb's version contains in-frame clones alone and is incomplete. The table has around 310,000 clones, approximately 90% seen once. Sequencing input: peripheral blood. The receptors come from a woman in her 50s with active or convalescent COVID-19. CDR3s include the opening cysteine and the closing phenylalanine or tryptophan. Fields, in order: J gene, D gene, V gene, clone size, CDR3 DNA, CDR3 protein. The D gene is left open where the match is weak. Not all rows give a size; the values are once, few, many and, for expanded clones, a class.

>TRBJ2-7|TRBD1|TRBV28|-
TGTGCCAGCAGCACTAACAGGGGGGCTTACGAGCAGTACTTC
CASSTNRGAYEQYF
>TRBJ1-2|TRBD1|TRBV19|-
TGTGCCACATACCCCGACAGGGTGGGTGGCTACACCTTC
CATYPDRVGGYTF
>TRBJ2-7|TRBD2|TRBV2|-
TGTGCCAGCCTCAGCGGGACCTACGAGCAGTACTTC
CASLSGTYEQYF
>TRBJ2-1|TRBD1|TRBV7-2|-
TGTGCCAGCAGCTTGACAGGGGGCTCACATGAGCAGTTCTTC
CASSLTGGSHEQFF
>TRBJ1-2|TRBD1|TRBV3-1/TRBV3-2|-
TGTGCCAGCAGTAACTCAGGGACAGGATTATTTTATGGCTACACCTTC
CASSNSGTGLFYGYTF
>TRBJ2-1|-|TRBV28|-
TGTGCCAGCAGTAGCGGTAGCTCCTACAATGAGCAGTTCTTC
CASSSGSSYNEQFF
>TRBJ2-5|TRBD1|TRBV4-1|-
TGCGCCAGCAGCCACCAACGGACAGGGAACGGAGAGACCCAGTACTTC
CASSHQRTGNGETQYF
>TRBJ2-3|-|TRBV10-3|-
TGTGCCATCAGTGAAAAAGGGGCTGTCACAGATACGCAGTATTTT
CAISEKGAVTDTQYF
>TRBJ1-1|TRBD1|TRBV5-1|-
TGCGCCAGCAGCTCCACGACAGGGATCCTTATGAACACTGAAGCTTTCTTT
CASSSTTGILMNTEAFF
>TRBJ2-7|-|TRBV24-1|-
TGTGCCACCAGTGACTCCGACAGCTACGAGCAGTACTTC
CATSDSDSYEQYF
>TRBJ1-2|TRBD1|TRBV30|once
TGTGCCTGGATGGGGCAGGGGGAGCTAAAAGGAGGGTATGGCTACACCTTC
CAWMGQGELKGGYGYTF
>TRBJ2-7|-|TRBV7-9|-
TGTGCCAGCAGCCCACGTACAGAATCCTACGAGCAGTACTTC
CASSPRTESYEQYF
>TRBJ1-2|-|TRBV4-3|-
TGCGCCAGCAAACAGGGTTTGGGTTCTAACTATGGCTACACCTTC
CASKQGLGSNYGYTF
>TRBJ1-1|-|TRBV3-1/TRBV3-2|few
TGTGCCAGCAGCCAAGGACTTGCGAACACTGAAGCTTTCTTT
CASSQGLANTEAFF
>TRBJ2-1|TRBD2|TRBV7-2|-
TGTGCCAGCAGCTGGACTAGCGGGGGCAATGAGCAGTTCTTC
CASSWTSGGNEQFF
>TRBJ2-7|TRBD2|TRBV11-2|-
TGTGCCAGCAGCTTAGACGGGGGGATCTACGAGCAGTACTTC
CASSLDGGIYEQYF
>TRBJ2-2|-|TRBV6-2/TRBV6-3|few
TGTGCCAGCAGTTACGGGCAGGGGAAGGCCGGGGAGCTGTTTTTT
CASSYGQGKAGELFF
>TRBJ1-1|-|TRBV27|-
TGTGCCAGCAGTTTAGCAGGGTCCGCGGAAGCTTTCTTT
CASSLAGSAEAFF
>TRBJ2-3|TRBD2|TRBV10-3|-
TGTGCCATGAGCCAATCTAGCGGGACCTTCACAGATACGCAGTATTTT
CAMSQSSGTFTDTQYF
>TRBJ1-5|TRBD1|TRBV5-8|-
TGTGCCAGCAGCTACGCTAGACAGGGGTGGCATCAGCCCCAGCATTTT
CASSYARQGWHQPQHF
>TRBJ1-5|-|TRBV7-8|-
TGTGCCAGCAGCCGTCTGAGCAATCAGCCCCAGCATTTT
CASSRLSNQPQHF
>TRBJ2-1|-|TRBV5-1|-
TGCGCCAGCAGCCCGGACACCTTTTACAATGAGCAGTTCTTC
CASSPDTFYNEQFF
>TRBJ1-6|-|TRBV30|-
TGTGCCAAGAGCTCCTATAATTCACCCCTCCACTTT
CAKSSYNSPLHF
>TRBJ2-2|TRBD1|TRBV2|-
TGTGCCAGCAGTGATCCCCCATGGGGGACAGAGAACACCGGGGAGCTGTTTTTT
CASSDPPWGTENTGELFF
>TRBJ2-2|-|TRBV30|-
TGTGCCTGGAGTGTTGCCCGTCTAGCTCGGGGCGGGGAGCTGTTTTTT
CAWSVARLARGGELFF
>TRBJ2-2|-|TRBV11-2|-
TGTGCCAGCAGCGATGCTTCGGGGGACACCGGGGAGCTGTTTTTT
CASSDASGDTGELFF
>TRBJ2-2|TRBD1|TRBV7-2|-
TGTGCCAGCAGCTTGACCGGGACAGGAAACACCGGGGAGCTGTTTTTT
CASSLTGTGNTGELFF